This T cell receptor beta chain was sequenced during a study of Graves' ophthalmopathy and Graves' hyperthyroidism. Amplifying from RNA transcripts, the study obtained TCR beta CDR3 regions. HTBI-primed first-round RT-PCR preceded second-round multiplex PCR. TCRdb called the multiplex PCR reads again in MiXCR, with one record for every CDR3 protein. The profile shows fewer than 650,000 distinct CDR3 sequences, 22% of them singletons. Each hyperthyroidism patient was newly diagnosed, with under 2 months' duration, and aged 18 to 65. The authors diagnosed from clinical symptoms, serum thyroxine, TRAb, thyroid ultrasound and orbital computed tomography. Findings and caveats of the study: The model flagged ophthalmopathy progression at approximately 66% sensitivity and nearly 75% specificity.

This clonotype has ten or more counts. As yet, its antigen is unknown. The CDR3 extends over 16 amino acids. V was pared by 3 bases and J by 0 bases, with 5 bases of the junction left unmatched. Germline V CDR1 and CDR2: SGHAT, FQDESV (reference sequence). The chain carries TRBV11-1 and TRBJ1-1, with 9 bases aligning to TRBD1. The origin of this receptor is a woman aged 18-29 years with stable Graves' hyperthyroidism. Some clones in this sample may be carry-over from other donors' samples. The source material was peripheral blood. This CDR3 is CASSFIGTGLNTEAFF. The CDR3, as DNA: TGTGCCAGCAGCTTTATTGGGACAGGGCTGAACACTGAAGCTTTCTTT.